This T cell receptor beta chain was captured in a study of blood T cell repertoires in COVID-19. Only in-frame clones appear in the TCRdb table, and some are missing; sequencing was by immunoSEQ multiplex PCR. The table shows roughly 50,000 clones, with around nine tenths occurring only once. Germline-derived CDR1 and CDR2 are SGHDT and YYEEEE. Trimming took 3 bases from V and 2 from J; bases not matched to a gene: 6. The CDR3 covers 15 residues. The source of this sequence is a man aged 45-65 years with acute or convalescent COVID-19. Material for sequencing was peripheral blood. The V call is TRBV5-6, the J call TRBJ1-1; TRBD1 matches 8 bases. The CDR3 sequence: CASSSLGQGNTEAFF. CDR3 nucleotide sequence: TGTGCCAGCAGCTCCCTCGGACAGGGCAACACTGAAGCTTTCTTT. The full variable domain, completed using reference TRBV5-6 and TRBJ1-1, is DAGVTQSPTHLIKTRGQQVTLRCSPKSGHDTVSWYQQALGQGPQFIFQYYEEEERQRGNFPDRFSGHQFPNYSSELNVNALLLGDSALYLCASSSLGQGNTEAFFGQGTRLTVV.